Listed below are T cell receptor beta chains from one sample, sequenced in a study of vaccination effects on CD4 cells after COVID-19. The antigens for these receptors are not known. Only in-frame clones appear in the TCRdb table, and some are missing; sequencing was by immunoSEQ multiplex PCR. The sample gives about 64,000 clones, approximately 78% of which show up once; 2% is in the top ten. Sequences were derived from CD4+ T cells from PBMCs cultured with HCoV-OC43 spike peptides, sampled after COVID-19 vaccination. The receptors come from a human donor who received a COVID-19 vaccine. Both conserved end residues are part of each CDR3. D genes are given only for firm matches. Not every row has a clone size; where given, it reads once, few, many or a size class.

d_call j_call cdr3_length v_call clone_size cdr3_nt cdr3_aa
TRBD2 TRBJ2-5 15 TRBV6-2/TRBV6-3 NA TGTGCCAGCAGTCCCGGGGGGGCGGGGGTAGAGACCCAGTACTTC CASSPGGAGVETQYF
NA TRBJ1-1 15 TRBV27 NA TGTGCCAGCAGTTTATCCTGGGGAGAGTATACTGAAGCTTTCTTT CASSLSWGEYTEAFF
NA TRBJ2-2 13 TRBV5-1 NA TGCGCCAGCAGCGCCCTAGCCACCGGGGAGCTGTTTTTT CASSALATGELFF
NA TRBJ2-1 11 TRBV15 NA TGTGCCACCAGCAGGGGTGGGGGGCAGTTCTTC CATSRGGGQFF
NA TRBJ1-2 14 TRBV6-5 few TGTGCCAGCAGTTACTCGAGCAGGGGCTATGGCTACACCTTC CASSYSSRGYGYTF
TRBD2 TRBJ2-5 13 TRBV7-9 NA TGTGCCAGCAGCTTGAGCGGGGCGGAGACCCAGTACTTC CASSLSGAETQYF
NA TRBJ1-1 15 TRBV6-5 NA TGTGCCAGCAGGCCATCAGGGACACGCCACACTGAAGCTTTCTTT CASRPSGTRHTEAFF
NA TRBJ2-1 14 TRBV6-6 NA TGTGCCAGCAGACCTGGGACCCGAGGCGATGAGCAGTTCTTC CASRPGTRGDEQFF
TRBD2 TRBJ2-2 15 TRBV6-6 once TGTGCCAGCATCATGACTAGCTCCGCTACCGGGGAGCTGTTTTTT CASIMTSSATGELFF
NA TRBJ1-4 11 TRBV2 NA TGTGCCAGCAGTGCGCTTAGGGAACTGTTTTTT CASSALRELFF
NA TRBJ1-5 14 TRBV9 few TGTGCCAGCAGCCCCCAGTCATCGACCCGACCCCAGCATTTT CASSPQSSTRPQHF
NA TRBJ1-1 11 TRBV20-1 NA TGCAGTGCACAACCTTACACTGAAGCTTTCTTT CSAQPYTEAFF
TRBD1 TRBJ1-5 14 TRBV18 NA TGTGCCAGCTCACCGGGACAGGGTTGGATGCCCCAGCATTTT CASSPGQGWMPQHF
NA TRBJ1-1 15 TRBV3-1/TRBV3-2 NA TGTGCCAGCAGCCAGCAGGGGCTCGGGAACACTGAAGCTTTCTTT CASSQQGLGNTEAFF
NA TRBJ1-1 13 TRBV2 once TGTGCCAGCGTGCTACAGGAGAGCACTGAAGCTTTCTTT CASVLQESTEAFF
TRBD2 TRBJ2-4 16 TRBV4-1 few TGCGCCAGCAGCCAAGAGACGGGGGGGCCCAAAAACATTCAGTACTTC CASSQETGGPKNIQYF
TRBD2 TRBJ2-5 14 TRBV5-6 NA TGTGCCAGCAGCTCGCGAGCGGGGGAAGAGACCCAGTACTTC CASSSRAGEETQYF
TRBD1 TRBJ1-6 15 TRBV27 few TGTGCCAGCAGCGAACCGGGACAGGGTAATTCACCCCTCCACTTT CASSEPGQGNSPLHF
NA TRBJ2-1 18 TRBV27 NA TGTGCCAGCAGTTTAAGACGACCGGGGACGGAGCTTGGGAATGAGCAGTTCTTC CASSLRRPGTELGNEQFF
NA TRBJ2-2 14 TRBV5-1 NA TGCGCCAGCAGCTTGGTAAAGGCAAGCGGGGAGCTGTTTTTT CASSLVKASGELFF
TRBD1 TRBJ1-1 14 TRBV2 once TGTGCCAGCAGTGGACAGGGAAGAGACACTGAAGCTTTCTTT CASSGQGRDTEAFF
TRBD2 TRBJ2-5 14 TRBV18 NA TGTGCCAGCTCACCGCAAGCGGGGAAAGAGACCCAGTACTTC CASSPQAGKETQYF
TRBD2 TRBJ2-3 16 TRBV7-2 NA TGTGCCAGCAGCTTAGCGGGGACTAGCTCGGCTGATACGCAGTATTTT CASSLAGTSSADTQYF
TRBD2 TRBJ2-2 16 TRBV9 NA TGTGCCAGCAGCGTAGTCGCGGGGGGGAACACCGGGGAGCTGTTTTTT CASSVVAGGNTGELFF
TRBD1 TRBJ2-5 15 TRBV5-1 NA TGCGCCAGCAGCTACGACCGGGTAGGGGGCCAGACCCAGTACTTC CASSYDRVGGQTQYF
NA TRBJ2-2 13 TRBV4-2 NA TGTGCCAGCAGCCAAGGACAGATCGGGGAGCTGTTTTTT CASSQGQIGELFF
TRBD1 TRBJ1-5 15 TRBV6-5 NA TGTGCCAGCAGTCGCGACAGGGAAGGCAATCAGCCCCAGCATTTT CASSRDREGNQPQHF
TRBD2 TRBJ2-1 15 TRBV6-6 NA TGTGCCAGCAGTCGGACTAGCGGGGGGGTTGATGAGCAGTTCTTC CASSRTSGGVDEQFF
NA TRBJ1-2 13 TRBV29-1 once TGCAGCGTCCTCAAGACATTACACTATGGCTACACCTTC CSVLKTLHYGYTF
NA TRBJ2-5 15 TRBV6-5 NA TGTGCCAGCACTCTCGCCGAGGCAGGGAAAGAGACCCAGTACTTC CASTLAEAGKETQYF
NA TRBJ2-3 12 TRBV6-5 NA TGTGCCACCGGGGGCCGCACAGATACGCAGTATTTT CATGGRTDTQYF
TRBD1 TRBJ1-6 13 TRBV12-3/TRBV12-4 NA TGTGCCAGCAGAGACAAGAGGACAGGGGCCCTCCACTTT CASRDKRTGALHF
TRBD1 TRBJ1-2 14 TRBV6-1 NA TGTGCCAGCAGTGAGGGATTACAGGGGAGTGGCTACACCTTC CASSEGLQGSGYTF
NA TRBJ2-2 13 TRBV5-1 NA TGCGCCAGCAGCCCCAGGGAGAACGGGGAGCTGTTTTTT CASSPRENGELFF
NA TRBJ1-1 13 TRBV5-5 few TGTGCCAGCAGCGGATGGACATCTACTGAAGCTTTCTTT CASSGWTSTEAFF
NA TRBJ1-5 16 TRBV29-1 NA TGCCGCGCCGATGGGCAGAGAATTTATAGCAATCAGCCCCAGCATTTT CRADGQRIYSNQPQHF
NA TRBJ1-2 14 TRBV2 few TGTGCCAGCAGAAGGGAAACAGGTCAGAATGGCTACACCTTC CASRRETGQNGYTF
TRBD1 TRBJ1-4 14 TRBV29-1 NA TGCAGCGTGGGGACAGGGCTGGCTAATGAAAAACTGTTTTTT CSVGTGLANEKLFF
NA TRBJ1-2 15 TRBV27 NA TGTGCCAGCAGTCCCCGCGACAGGCGTGATTATGGCTACACCTTC CASSPRDRRDYGYTF
NA TRBJ1-1 13 TRBV11-2 NA TGTGCCAGCAGCTTAATGAGGAACACTGAAGCTTTCTTT CASSLMRNTEAFF
NA TRBJ1-2 13 TRBV12-3/TRBV12-4 few TGTGCCAGCAGATTTGCTAGCGCTAGCGGCTACACCTTC CASRFASASGYTF
NA TRBJ2-2 15 TRBV7-9 NA TGTGCCAGCAGGGAGGGGTCGGGGAACACCGGGGAGCTGTTTTTT CASREGSGNTGELFF
NA TRBJ2-5 14 TRBV18 NA TGTGCCAGCTCACCAGGGCTGGGGGACGGGACCCAGTACTTC CASSPGLGDGTQYF
NA TRBJ1-2 15 TRBV5-1 NA TGCGCCAGCAGCTTGGGCATCTCAGGGGACTATGGCTACACCTTC CASSLGISGDYGYTF
NA TRBJ1-4 18 TRBV4-1 NA TGCGCCAGCAGACCAAACACAGGGATCTTTTCAACTAATGAAAAACTGTTTTTT CASRPNTGIFSTNEKLFF
NA TRBJ1-6 14 TRBV6-5 NA TGTGCCAGCAGTTCGTCTTTCGGGAATTCACCCCTCCACTTT CASSSSFGNSPLHF
NA TRBJ1-2 13 TRBV5-6 NA TGTGCCAGCAGCTTGGAAACTAACTATGGCTACACCTTC CASSLETNYGYTF
NA TRBJ1-1 13 TRBV3-1/TRBV3-2 NA TGTGCCAGCAGCCAAAACCAGAACACTGAAGCTTTCTTT CASSQNQNTEAFF